The next 11 T cell receptor beta chains were all read from a single sample in a study of T-cell memory formation after mild COVID-19. TCRdb re-derived calls from the 5' RACE reads in MiXCR, one entry per CDR3 protein. Here the sample spans a few hundred thousand distinct CDR3 sequences, under 30% being singletons. The sample consisted of PBMCs or a T cell subset sorted from them (not recorded which). These receptor sequences come from an adult woman who had mild COVID-19 (a few samples of this study predate the infection). Cell type and time point are not known.

The rearrangement uses TRBV15 and TRBJ2-3; possible D gene TRBD1, 5 bases. Germline CDR1 is LNHNV and CDR2 is YYDKDF (reference sequence). Between the trimmed V and J ends, which lost 1 base and 0 bases, there was a span of 8 bases. The CDR3 has 15 amino acids. The CDR3 nucleotides are TGTGCCACCAGCAGAGTTGACAGAAGCACAGATACGCAGTATTTT. Its translation: CATSRVDRSTDTQYF.

V gene TRBV5-6 combines with J gene TRBJ2-4, with 8 bases aligning to TRBD1. In germline, CDR1 is SGHDT, CDR2 YYEEEE. The CDR3 has 14 amino acids. J lost 6 bases, V lost 1 base, and 3 bases had no gene match. The CDR3 spells CASSLPGQGNIQYF. The CDR3 bases are TGTGCCAGCAGCTTGCCTGGACAGGGAAACATTCAGTACTTC.

This clonotype turned up a few times. The genes are TRBV27 and TRBJ1-2; D call uncertain. The CDR3 runs to 14 residues. V was clipped by 5 bases and J by 4 bases, with 14 bases between them. CDR1 and CDR2 from the germline V gene are MNHEY and SMNVEV (reference sequence). The CDR3 reads CASSLRVGSYGYTF. As DNA, the CDR3 is TGTGCCAGCAGTCTACGAGTAGGGAGCTATGGCTACACCTTC.

The chain is built from TRBV7-6 and TRBJ1-3; D remains ambiguous. CDR1 SGHVS and CDR2 FNYEAQ come from the germline V gene. The CDR3 has 14 amino acids. Trimming left V 1 base short and J 7 bases short, with 11 bases between. The CDR3: CASSLDGEGNTIYF. CDR3 bases: TGTGCCAGCAGCTTAGATGGGGAAGGGAACACCATATATTTT.

The CDR3 DNA sequence: TGTGCCAGCAGTTTGACAGAATACGAGCAGTACTTC. It yields the protein CASSLTEYEQYF. This sequence joins TRBV12-3 or TRBV12-4 and TRBJ2-7; a weak D match, TRBD1 (5 bases). CDR3 size: 12 residues. V gave up 3 bases and J gave up 4 bases, with 7 bases separating them.

DNA of the CDR3: TGTGCCAGCAGTTACACAGGGGGGGTTGGCTACACCTTC. Protein: CASSYTGGVGYTF. V and J are TRBV12-3 or TRBV12-4 and TRBJ1-2; 8 bases map to TRBD1. The CDR3 has 13 residues. With 4 bases clipped from V and 7 bases from J, the junction kept 5 bases outside the gene matches.

The chain employs TRBV5-5 and TRBJ1-6; D gene unclear. Germline CDR1 SGHKS, CDR2 YYEKEE (reference sequence). V lost 3 bases to trimming and J lost 9 bases, with 10 bases between them. The CDR3 runs 13 residues. The CDR3: CASSSQWGSPLHF. In nucleotides, the CDR3 is TGTGCCAGCAGCTCCCAGTGGGGTTCACCCCTCCACTTT. The variable domain in full, with the rest retrieved from reference TRBV5-5 and TRBJ1-6, is DAGVTQSPTHLIKTRGQQVTLRCSPISGHKSVSWYQQVLGQGPQFIFQYYEKEERGRGNFPDRFSARQFPNYSSELNVNALLLGDSALYLCASSSQWGSPLHFGNGTRLTVT.

A few counts support this clonotype. The chain links TRBV20-1 to TRBJ2-7; 9 nucleotides agree with TRBD1. After removal of 2 bases from V and 2 bases from J, the junction contained 10 bases not matched to a gene. This CDR3 region has 16 residues. Germline values: CDR1 DFQATT, CDR2 SNEGSKA (reference sequence). Written as DNA, the CDR3 is TGCAGTGCTAGAAATACCCGGGACAGGGCGACCTACGAGCAGTACTTC. As protein: CSARNTRDRATYEQYF.

The genes are TRBV6-2 or TRBV6-3 and TRBJ2-7; 11 bases align to TRBD2. The length of the CDR3 is 17 residues. The germline CDR1 and CDR2 sequences are MNHEY and SVGEGT. Trimming at V came to 0 bases and at J to 3 bases, leaving 7 bases not matched to a gene. The CDR3 loop reads CASSYSIAGGPFYEQYF. In DNA, the CDR3 is TGTGCCAGCAGTTACTCCATAGCGGGAGGGCCCTTCTACGAGCAGTACTTC.

This clonotype came up a few times. V usage is TRBV15 and J usage is TRBJ1-2, with 7 bases lining up with TRBD1. CDR1 and CDR2 from the germline V gene are LNHNV and YYDKDF (reference sequence). V gave up 0 bases and J gave up 4 bases; unmatched junction bases: 11. This CDR3 has 17 residues. For the CDR3, the DNA is TGTGCCACCAGCAGAGATCCTGCGGGACAGAGTACCTATGGCTACACCTTC. Protein: CATSRDPAGQSTYGYTF.

This clonotype was observed a few times. This sequence joins TRBV6-2 or TRBV6-3 and TRBJ1-2; D is perhaps TRBD1 (5 bases). Trimming removed 2 bases at V and 5 bases at J, with 9 bases between. The CDR3 is 13 residues long. Looked up from germline, CDR1 is MNHEY and CDR2 is SVGEGT. CDR3: CASSYEGRYGYTF. CDR3 coding DNA: TGTGCCAGCAGTTACGAGGGGAGATATGGCTACACCTTC.